What follows are 5 T cell receptor beta chains derived from one specimen sequenced in a study of cytomegalovirus exposure and HLA in healthy donors. PCR amplification relied on 60 Vbeta primers (plus 13 Jbeta primers). Method: immunoSEQ multiplex PCR; TCRdb's copy keeps in-frame clones and lacks some. The table records more than 95,000 clones, roughly 82% of them present only once. Specimen: PBMCs. Receptors originate from a woman in her thirties or forties in good health and CMV-seropositive.

The rearrangement joins TRBV30 to TRBJ1-6; 9 bases fit TRBD1. The junction had 6 bases not matched to a gene; V was cut back by 4 bases and J by 5 bases. The germline V gene has CDR1 GTSNPN and CDR2 SVGIG (reference sequence). CDR3 length equals 15 residues. In nucleotides, the CDR3 is TGTGCCTGGACGCGGGACAGGGTGAATAATTCACCCCTCCACTTT. It translates to CAWTRDRVNNSPLHF. Using reference TRBV30 and TRBJ1-6 for the parts outside the CDR3, the full variable domain is SQTIHQWPATLVQPVGSPLSLECTVEGTSNPNLYWYRQAAGRGLQLLFYSVGIGQISSEVPQNLSASRPQDRQFILSSKKLLLSDSGFYLCAWTRDRVNNSPLHFGNGTRLTVT.

The V and J genes are TRBV19 and TRBJ1-5; the match to TRBD1 covers 8 bases. Germline loops: CDR1 LNHDA, CDR2 SQIVND (reference sequence). The CDR3 extends over 14 amino acids. V lost 2 bases and J lost 7; bases outside the gene matches: 4. For the CDR3, the DNA is TGTGCCAGTAGTATAAGTGACAGGGGACAGCCCCAGCATTTT. It encodes CASSISDRGQPQHF.

This clone was picked up one time. The chain uses TRBV11-2 and TRBJ2-1; TRBD2 matches 7 bases. The V gene's germline CDR1 is SGHAT and CDR2 FQNNGV. The CDR3 contains 17 residues. The J segment lost 0 bases and the V segment lost 4 bases, leaving 9 bases of the junction unmatched. CDR3 in DNA: TGTGCCAGCAGCTCGATCGCCGGGACTAACTCCTACAATGAGCAGTTCTTC. This gives the protein CASSSIAGTNSYNEQFF.

The chain uses TRBV5-6 and TRBJ1-3; 9 bases are a match to TRBD1. V was clipped by 0 bases and J by 8 bases; unmatched bases: 6. Germline loops: CDR1 SGHDT, CDR2 YYEEEE. This CDR3 spans 15 amino acids. CDR3 residues: CASSLARDRADTIYF. For the CDR3, the DNA is TGTGCCAGCAGCTTGGCCCGGGACAGGGCGGACACCATATATTTT.

V and J are TRBV19 and TRBJ1-1; no definite D call. CDR3 length: 13 amino acids. Per the germline V gene, CDR1 is LNHDA and CDR2 is SQIVND (reference sequence). Deletions cut 4 bases from V and 1 base from J, with 7 bases between. Here the CDR3 DNA reads TGTGCCAGTAGTACATACAAGAACACTGAAGCTTTCTTT. It yields the protein CASSTYKNTEAFF.